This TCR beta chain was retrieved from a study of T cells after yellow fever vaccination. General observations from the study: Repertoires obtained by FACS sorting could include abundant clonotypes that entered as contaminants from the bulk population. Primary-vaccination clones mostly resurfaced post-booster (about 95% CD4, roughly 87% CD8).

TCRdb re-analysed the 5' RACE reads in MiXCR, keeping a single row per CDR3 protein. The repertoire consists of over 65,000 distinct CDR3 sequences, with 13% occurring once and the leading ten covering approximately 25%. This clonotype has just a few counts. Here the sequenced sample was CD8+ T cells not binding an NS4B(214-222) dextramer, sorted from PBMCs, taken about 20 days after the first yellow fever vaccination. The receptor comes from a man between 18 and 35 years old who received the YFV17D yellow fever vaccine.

CDR3 DNA sequence: TGTGCCAGCAGCACCCGGGACAGCCTGTACACTGAAGCTTTCTTT. Its translation: CASSTRDSLYTEAFF. The rearrangement uses TRBV5-6 and TRBJ1-1; TRBD1 matches at 7 bases. The germline CDR1 and CDR2 sequences are SGHDT and YYEEEE. V gave up 4 bases and J gave up 3 bases; unmatched junction bases: 9. The CDR3 covers 15 residues.